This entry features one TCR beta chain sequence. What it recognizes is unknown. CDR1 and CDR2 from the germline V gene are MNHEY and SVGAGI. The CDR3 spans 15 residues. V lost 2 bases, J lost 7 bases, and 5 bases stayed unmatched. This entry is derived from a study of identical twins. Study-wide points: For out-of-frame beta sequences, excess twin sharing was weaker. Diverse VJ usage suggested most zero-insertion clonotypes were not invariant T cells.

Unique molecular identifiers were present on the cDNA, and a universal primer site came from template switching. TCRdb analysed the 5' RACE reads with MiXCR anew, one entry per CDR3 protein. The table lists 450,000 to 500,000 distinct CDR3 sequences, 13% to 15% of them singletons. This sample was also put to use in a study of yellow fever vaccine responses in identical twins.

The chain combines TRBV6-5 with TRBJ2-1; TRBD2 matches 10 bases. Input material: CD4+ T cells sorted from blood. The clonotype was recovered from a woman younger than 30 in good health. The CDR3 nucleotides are TGTGCCAGCAGTTACGGGACTAGCGCGAGGAATGAGCAGTTCTTC. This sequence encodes CASSYGTSARNEQFF.